Reported below is one TCR beta chain. It lacks a known antigen. Base qualities are not provided; no much larger clone lies one nucleotide away. Other DNA sequences of this sample code for an identical CDR3. Using the deep immunoSEQ assay, TCR CDR3 regions were amplified from genomic DNA by multiplex PCR. For each cell subset, the extracted genomic DNA was distributed evenly across all wells of several immunoSEQ 96-well plates, and each plate served as one replicate. For sorted subsets, each replicate PCR was loaded with roughly 200 ng genomic DNA, equivalent to 30,000 or so T cell genomes. Purified libraries were quantified with a Qubit 3.0 fluorometer, sized on a Bioanalyzer 2100, and re-quantified with the KAPA Library Quantification kit. A separate single-read 150-cycle Illumina NextSeq 550 flow cell was used to sequence each immunoSEQ 96-well plate. The study's processing was this. Because the immunoSEQ output included only junctional sequences and no quality scores, the filtering could not be the same as the filtering used for full-length reads. To assign V/J genes and CDR3, sequences were annotated against IMGT germline references using PyIR, a Python wrapper for IgBLAST v1.9. Reads were removed for weak V/J assignments (E-value above 1e-6), missing CDR3, stop codons, out-of-frame junctions, or ambiguous translated residues. V3J clonotypes were defined as sequences sharing the same inferred V gene, J gene, and CDR3 amino acid sequence. The percentage overlap between two repertoires was calculated by dividing the number of shared unique clonotypes by the size of the smaller repertoire. Richness of each repertoire was evaluated using RTK rarefaction, the Chao1 estimator, and Recon v2.1 estimates of unobserved clonotypes. Generation probabilities for all TCRbeta clonotypes obtained by the gDNA method from a handful of donors were computed using OLGA. This is the immuneACCESS table as TCRdb keeps it, with only in-frame sequences that have V and J called. A part of the clones is gone; compared with another copy, unresolved V genes explain less than half, and the rest is unexplained. D and trimming were read from the DNA, whereas the V and J calls and clone size are those reported in that table. Across this sample there are about 2.1 million clones, with about 93% seen only once. Clones ranked in the top ten supply around 1.7% of the sample.

The data were taken from a study of shared clonotypes between healthy human individuals (TCRdb year 2020). A note on the overall study: The cohort included three men and a couple of women between 18 and 49 years of age. Per donor, three plates each were used for CD4 naive and CD4 memory, two for CD8 naive, and one for CD8 memory. Blood TCR repertoires of roughly five healthy adults were deeply sequenced to estimate repertoire size and the extent of clonotype sharing between individuals. To increase sequencing depth and limit assay-specific biases, different laboratories used diverse techniques to prepare libraries and sequence TCR repertoires. Per donor, leukapheresis produced somewhere between about 0.94 and 10 billion PBMCs.

Reading the germline V gene gives CDR1 MNHNS and CDR2 SASEGT. A distance of 8 bases separates the germline ends of V and J, which lose 1 base and 4 bases respectively. Its CDR3 holds 13 amino acids, cysteine through phenylalanine. The read is trimmed to its CDR3 DNA, 39 bases read in frame from base 1. CD8 naive samples consisted of CD45RO-negative cells that were positively selected for CCR7, yielding a CD45RA+CCR7+ population without TemRA cells. The donors were healthy, HIV-negative adults who had no recently reported acute infections or vaccinations. Every donor was a Caucasian adult residing in Nashville, Tennessee, USA. After blood collection by leukapheresis, PBMCs were isolated using Ficoll-Histopaque density gradient centrifugation and then cryopreserved in the vapor phase of liquid nitrogen. Analytical flow cytometry was used to check the purity and quantity of every magnetically sorted T cell population. Genomic DNA was isolated from each sorted fraction and quantified by UV absorbance on a Nanodrop 2000c.

Results the study describes overall, beyond this receptor: Because the study included only a small number of donors, the genetic and exposure-history diversity represented was limited. Pairwise subsampling led to the expectation that sequencing depth would affect the degree of clonotype sharing among donors. When a few donors were compared, the shared fraction of clonotypes was around 5.1% for naive CD4, about 4% for naive CD8, more than 2% for memory CD4, and about 0.36% for memory CD8. Rarefaction of sorted-subset datasets indicated incomplete sequencing despite the large sequencing depth. Compared with non-shared clonotypes, clonotypes shared by all four sorted-subset donors had higher generation probabilities. Estimated clonotype richness was generally larger for naive than for memory subsets. Sampling was limited to blood, and TCR repertoires in tissue likely differ from TCR repertoires in blood.

This receptor was taken from a young man in good health. Some clones in this sample may be carry-over from other donors' samples. The sequencing sample was made of naive CD8+ T cells from PBMCs. What this sample's cell subset or site label stands for: CD45RA+CCR7+. This chain is built from TRBV6-1 and TRBJ2-7; no D gene call is confident. The DNA sequence reads TGTGCCAGCAGTGAAGGGTTCGGGTACGAGCAGTACTTC. It encodes CASSEGFGYEQYF.